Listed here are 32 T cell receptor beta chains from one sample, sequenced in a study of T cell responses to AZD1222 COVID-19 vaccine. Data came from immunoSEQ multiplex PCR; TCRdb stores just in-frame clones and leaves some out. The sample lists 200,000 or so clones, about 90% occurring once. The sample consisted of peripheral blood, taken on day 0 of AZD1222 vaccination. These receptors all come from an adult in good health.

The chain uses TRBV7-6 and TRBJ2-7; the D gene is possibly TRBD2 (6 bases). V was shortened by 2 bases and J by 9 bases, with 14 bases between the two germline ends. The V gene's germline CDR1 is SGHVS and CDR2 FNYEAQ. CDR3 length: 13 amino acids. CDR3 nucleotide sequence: TGTGCCAGCAGCTTATGGGACTCTACCGGGCAGTACTTC. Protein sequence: CASSLWDSTGQYF.

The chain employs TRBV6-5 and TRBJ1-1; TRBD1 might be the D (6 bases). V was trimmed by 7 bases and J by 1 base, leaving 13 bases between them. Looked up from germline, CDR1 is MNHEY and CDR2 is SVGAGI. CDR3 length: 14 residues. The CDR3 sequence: CASNPRGGNTEAFF. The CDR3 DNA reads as TGTGCCAGCAATCCACGAGGGGGGAACACTGAAGCTTTCTTT.

The CDR3, as DNA: TGTGCCAGCAGTCGAATCACAACTGAAGCTTTCTTT. Translation gives CASSRITTEAFF. The V gene is TRBV12-3 or TRBV12-4, the J gene TRBJ1-1; no firm D call. This CDR3 region has 12 residues. The germline V and J ends were trimmed by 5 bases and 5 bases, with 9 bases remaining between them.

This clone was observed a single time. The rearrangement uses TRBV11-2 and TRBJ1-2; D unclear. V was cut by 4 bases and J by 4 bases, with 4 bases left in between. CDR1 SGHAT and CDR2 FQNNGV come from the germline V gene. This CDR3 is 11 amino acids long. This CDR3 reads CASSSGYGYTF. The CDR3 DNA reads TGTGCCAGCAGCTCAGGCTATGGCTACACCTTC.

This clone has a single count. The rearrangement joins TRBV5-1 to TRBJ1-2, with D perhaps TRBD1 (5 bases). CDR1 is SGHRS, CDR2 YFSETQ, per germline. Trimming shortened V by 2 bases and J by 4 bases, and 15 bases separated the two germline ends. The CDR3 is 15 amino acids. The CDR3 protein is CASSFGAANTYGYTF. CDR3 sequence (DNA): TGCGCCAGCAGCTTTGGGGCAGCTAATACCTATGGCTACACCTTC.

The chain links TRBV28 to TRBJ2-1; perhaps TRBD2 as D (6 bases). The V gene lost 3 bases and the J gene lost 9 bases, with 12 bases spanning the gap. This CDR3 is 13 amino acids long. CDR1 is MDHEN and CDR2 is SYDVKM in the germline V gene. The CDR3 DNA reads TGTGCCAGCAGTTTGACTAGACTTGTTGAGCAGTTCTTC. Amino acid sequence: CASSLTRLVEQFF. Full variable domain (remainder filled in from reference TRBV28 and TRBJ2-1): DVKVTQSSRYLVKRTGEKVFLECVQDMDHENMFWYRQDPGLGLRLIYFSYDVKMKEKGDIPEGYSVSREKKERFSLILESASTNQTSMYLCASSLTRLVEQFFGPGTRLTVL.

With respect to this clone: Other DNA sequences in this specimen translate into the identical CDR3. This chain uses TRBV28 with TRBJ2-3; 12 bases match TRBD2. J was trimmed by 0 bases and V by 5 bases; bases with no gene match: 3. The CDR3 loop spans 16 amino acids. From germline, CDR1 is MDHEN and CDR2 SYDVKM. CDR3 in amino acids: CASSLGTSGSTDTQYF. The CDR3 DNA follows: TGTGCCAGCAGTCTTGGGACTAGCGGGAGCACAGATACGCAGTATTTT.

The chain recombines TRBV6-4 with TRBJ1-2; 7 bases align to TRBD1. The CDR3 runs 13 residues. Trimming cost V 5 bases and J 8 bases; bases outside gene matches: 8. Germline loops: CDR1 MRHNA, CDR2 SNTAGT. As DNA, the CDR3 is TGTGCCAGCAGTCGGGACAGAGGCTACGGCTACACCTTC. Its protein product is CASSRDRGYGYTF.

This chain's CDR3 is CASSLGTGWGEAFF. The DNA of the CDR3 is TGTGCCAGCAGTTTAGGGACAGGGTGGGGTGAAGCTTTCTTT. This chain connects TRBV28 to TRBJ1-1; the match to TRBD1 covers 9 bases. The V gene's germline CDR1 is MDHEN and CDR2 SYDVKM. The CDR3 has 14 amino acids. The V gene end was trimmed by 2 bases and the J gene end by 7 bases; junction bases not matched to a gene: 5.

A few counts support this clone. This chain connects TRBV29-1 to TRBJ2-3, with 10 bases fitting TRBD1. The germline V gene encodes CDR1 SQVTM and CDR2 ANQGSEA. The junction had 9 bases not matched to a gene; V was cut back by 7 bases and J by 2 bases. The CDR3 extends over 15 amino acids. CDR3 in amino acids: CSAVRQGASTDTQYF. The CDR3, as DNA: TGCAGCGCGGTTAGACAGGGGGCATCCACAGATACGCAGTATTTT.

CDR3 in amino acids: CASSPNAGQRTYEQYF. CDR3 in DNA: TGTGCCAGCTCACCCAACGCGGGACAGCGAACTTACGAGCAGTACTTC. This chain uses TRBV18 with TRBJ2-7; possibly TRBD1 for D (7 bases). CDR1 is KGHSH and CDR2 is LQKENI in the germline V gene. This CDR3 spans 16 amino acids. The V and J ends lost 3 bases and 4 bases respectively, with 19 bases between them.

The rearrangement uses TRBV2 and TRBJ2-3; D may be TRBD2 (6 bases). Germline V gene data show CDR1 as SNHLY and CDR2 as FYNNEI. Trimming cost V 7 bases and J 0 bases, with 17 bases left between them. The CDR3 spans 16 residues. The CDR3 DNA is TGTGCCAGCAAAGGCGGGGACCCGCTAAGCACAGATACGCAGTATTTT. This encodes CASKGGDPLSTDTQYF.

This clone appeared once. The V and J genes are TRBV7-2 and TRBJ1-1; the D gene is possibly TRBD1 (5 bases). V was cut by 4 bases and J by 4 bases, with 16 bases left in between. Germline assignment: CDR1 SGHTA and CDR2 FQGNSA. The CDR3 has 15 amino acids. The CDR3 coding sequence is TGTGCCAGCAGCTCCCCAGGGTCAGCGAGCACTGAAGCTTTCTTT. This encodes CASSSPGSASTEAFF.

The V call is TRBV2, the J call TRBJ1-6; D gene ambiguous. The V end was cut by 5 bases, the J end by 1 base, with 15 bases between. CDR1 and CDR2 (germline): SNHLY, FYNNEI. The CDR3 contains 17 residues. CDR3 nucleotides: TGTGCCAGCAGTCAGACACTTACCGGGTCCTATAATTCACCCCTCCACTTT. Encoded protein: CASSQTLTGSYNSPLHF.

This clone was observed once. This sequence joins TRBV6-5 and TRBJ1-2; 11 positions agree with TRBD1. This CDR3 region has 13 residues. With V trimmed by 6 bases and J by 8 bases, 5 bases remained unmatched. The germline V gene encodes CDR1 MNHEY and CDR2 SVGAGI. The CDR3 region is CASSPDRGQGYTF. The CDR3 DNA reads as TGTGCCAGCAGCCCGGACAGGGGGCAGGGCTACACCTTC.

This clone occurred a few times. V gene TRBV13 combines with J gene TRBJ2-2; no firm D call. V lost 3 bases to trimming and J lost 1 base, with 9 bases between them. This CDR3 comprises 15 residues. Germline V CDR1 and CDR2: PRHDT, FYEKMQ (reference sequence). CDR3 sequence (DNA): TGTGCCAGCAGCTTGCGTTTGTTGAACACCGGGGAGCTGTTTTTT. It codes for CASSLRLLNTGELFF. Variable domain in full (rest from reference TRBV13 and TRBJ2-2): AAGVIQSPRHLIKEKRETATLKCYPIPRHDTVYWYQQGPGQDPQFLISFYEKMQSDKGSIPDRFSAQQFSDYHSELNMSSLELGDSALYFCASSLRLLNTGELFFGEGSRLTVL.

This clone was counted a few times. CDR3 protein: CASSSPEGSRSYEQYF. The DNA of the CDR3 is TGTGCCAGCAGTTCCCCCGAGGGTAGCCGATCTTACGAGCAGTACTTC. The V call is TRBV28, the J call TRBJ2-7; TRBD2 is a possible D gene (5 bases). CDR3 length: 16 amino acids. V lost 4 bases and J lost 4, with 20 bases in between. Per germline, CDR1 MDHEN and CDR2 SYDVKM. Looking up the rest from reference TRBV28 and TRBJ2-7 gives the full variable domain: DVKVTQSSRYLVKRTGEKVFLECVQDMDHENMFWYRQDPGLGLRLIYFSYDVKMKEKGDIPEGYSVSREKKERFSLILESASTNQTSMYLCASSSPEGSRSYEQYFGPGTRLTVT.

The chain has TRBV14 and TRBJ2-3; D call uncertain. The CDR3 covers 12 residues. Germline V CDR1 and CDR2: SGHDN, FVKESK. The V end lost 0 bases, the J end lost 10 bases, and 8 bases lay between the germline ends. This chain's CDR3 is CASSQDDRSQYF. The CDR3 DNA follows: TGTGCCAGCAGCCAAGATGACCGGTCGCAGTATTTT.

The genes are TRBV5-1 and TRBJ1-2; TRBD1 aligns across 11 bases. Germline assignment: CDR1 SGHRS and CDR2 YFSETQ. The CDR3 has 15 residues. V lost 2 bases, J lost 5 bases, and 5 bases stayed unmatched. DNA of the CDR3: TGCGCCAGCAGCTTAGGACAGGGGGCATGGTATGGCTACACCTTC. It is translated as CASSLGQGAWYGYTF.

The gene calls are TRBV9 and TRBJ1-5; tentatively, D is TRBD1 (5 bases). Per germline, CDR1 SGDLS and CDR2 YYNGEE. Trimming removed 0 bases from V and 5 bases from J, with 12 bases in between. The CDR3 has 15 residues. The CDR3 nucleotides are TGTGCCAGCAGCGTAGCGGCGGGGGTGGATCAGCCCCAGCATTTT. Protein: CASSVAAGVDQPQHF.

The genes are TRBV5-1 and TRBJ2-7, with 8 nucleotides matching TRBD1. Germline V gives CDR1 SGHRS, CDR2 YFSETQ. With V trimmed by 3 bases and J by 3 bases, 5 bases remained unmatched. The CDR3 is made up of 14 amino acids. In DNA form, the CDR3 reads TGCGCCAGCAGCTCGGCAGGGGGCTACTACGAGCAGTACTTC. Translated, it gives CASSSAGGYYEQYF.

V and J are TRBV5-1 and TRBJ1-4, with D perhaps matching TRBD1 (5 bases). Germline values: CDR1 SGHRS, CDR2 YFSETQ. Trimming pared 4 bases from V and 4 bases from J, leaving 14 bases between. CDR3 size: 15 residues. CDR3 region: CASSLHWDLNEKLFF. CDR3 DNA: TGCGCCAGCAGCCTACACTGGGACCTTAATGAAAAACTGTTTTTT.

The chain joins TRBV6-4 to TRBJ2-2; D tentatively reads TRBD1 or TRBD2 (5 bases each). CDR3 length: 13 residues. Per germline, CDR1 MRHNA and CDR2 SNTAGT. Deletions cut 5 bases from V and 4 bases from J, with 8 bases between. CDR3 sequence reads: CASSWDGTGELFF. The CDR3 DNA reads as TGTGCCAGCAGTTGGGACGGCACCGGGGAGCTGTTTTTT.

The CDR3 loop reads CASSLDGINTIYF. The CDR3 DNA sequence: TGCGCCAGCAGCTTGGATGGGATCAACACCATATATTTT. This chain connects TRBV5-1 to TRBJ1-3, with D hard to call. V gave up 0 bases and J gave up 7 bases, with 8 bases separating them. The CDR3 is 13 amino acids. Germline V lookup: CDR1 SGHRS, CDR2 YFSETQ.

CDR3 amino acids: CASSTSPDLRGRTEAFF. In DNA, the CDR3 is TGTGCCAGTAGTACCAGTCCGGACTTGAGGGGCCGCACTGAAGCTTTCTTT. The chain combines TRBV19 with TRBJ1-1; TRBD1 might be the D (5 bases). This CDR3 region has 17 residues. CDR1 and CDR2 from the germline V gene are LNHDA and SQIVND (reference sequence). V was pared by 4 bases and J by 4 bases, with 22 bases between.

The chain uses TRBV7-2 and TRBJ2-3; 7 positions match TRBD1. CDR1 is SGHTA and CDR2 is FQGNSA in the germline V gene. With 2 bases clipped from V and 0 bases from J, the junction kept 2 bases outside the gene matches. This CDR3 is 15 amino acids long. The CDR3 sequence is CASSLRQGSTDTQYF. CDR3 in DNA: TGTGCCAGCAGCTTAAGACAGGGCAGCACAGATACGCAGTATTTT.

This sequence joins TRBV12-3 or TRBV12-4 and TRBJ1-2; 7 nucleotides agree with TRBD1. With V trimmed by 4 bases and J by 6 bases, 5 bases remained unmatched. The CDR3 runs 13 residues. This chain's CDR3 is CASSYRGIHGYTF. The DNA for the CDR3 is TGTGCCAGCAGTTACAGGGGAATCCATGGCTACACCTTC.

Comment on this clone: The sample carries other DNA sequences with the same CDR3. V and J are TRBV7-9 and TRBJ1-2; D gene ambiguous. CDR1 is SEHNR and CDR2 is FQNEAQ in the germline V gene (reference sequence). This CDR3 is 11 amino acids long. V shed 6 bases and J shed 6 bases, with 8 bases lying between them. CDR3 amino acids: CASSLGDGYTF. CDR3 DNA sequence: TGTGCCAGCAGTCTTGGGGATGGCTACACCTTC.

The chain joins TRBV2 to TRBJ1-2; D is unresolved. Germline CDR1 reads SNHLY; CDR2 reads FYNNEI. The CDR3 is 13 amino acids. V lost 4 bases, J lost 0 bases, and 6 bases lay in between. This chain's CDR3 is CASSGDTNYGYTF. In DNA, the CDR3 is TGTGCCAGCAGTGGAGATACTAACTATGGCTACACCTTC.

The chain's CDR3 is CASSSRQMNTEAFF. The CDR3 coding sequence is TGTGCCAGCAGTTCCCGACAGATGAACACTGAAGCTTTCTTT. The V gene is TRBV6-5, the J gene TRBJ1-1; a possible D gene is TRBD1 (5 bases). With 4 bases removed from V and 0 bases from J, the gap between germline ends came to 9 bases. Germline V gene lookup returns CDR1 MNHEY and CDR2 SVGAGI. The CDR3 totals 14 residues.

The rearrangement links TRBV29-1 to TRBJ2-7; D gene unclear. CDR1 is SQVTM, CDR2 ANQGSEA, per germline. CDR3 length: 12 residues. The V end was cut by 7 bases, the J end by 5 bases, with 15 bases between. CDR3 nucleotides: TGCAGCGCTGTCAAAGATGGCCACGAGCAGTACTTC. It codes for CSAVKDGHEQYF.

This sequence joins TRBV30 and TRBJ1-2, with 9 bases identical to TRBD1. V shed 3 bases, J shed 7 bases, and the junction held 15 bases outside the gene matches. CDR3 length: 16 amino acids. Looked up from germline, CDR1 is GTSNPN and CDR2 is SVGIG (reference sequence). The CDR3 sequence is CAWRGTGSPILGGYTF. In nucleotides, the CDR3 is TGTGCCTGGAGAGGGACAGGGTCGCCGATACTGGGTGGCTACACCTTC.